The 29 T cell receptor beta chains below come from one sample, sequenced in a study of T-cell memory formation after mild COVID-19. TCRdb itself ran the 5' RACE reads through MiXCR, one entry per CDR3 protein. The data contain hundreds of thousands of distinct CDR3 sequences, about a sixth of them singletons. The sample taken for sequencing was PBMCs or a T cell subset sorted from them (not recorded which). These receptors originate from an adult woman who had mild COVID-19 (a few samples of this study predate the infection). Cell type and time point are not known.

This chain uses TRBV9 with TRBJ2-2, with D perhaps matching TRBD2 (5 bases). The CDR3 has 15 amino acids. The ends were cut back, 4 bases at V and 4 bases at J, with 14 bases in the middle. CDR1 and CDR2 from the germline V gene are SGDLS and YYNGEE. CDR3 DNA sequence: TGTGCCAGCAGCCTTAGCGTGGGTGGCACCGGGGAGCTGTTTTTT. The encoded protein is CASSLSVGGTGELFF.

This clonotype was seen a few times. J is TRBJ2-1 and V is TRBV5-1; possibly TRBD1 for D (5 bases). Germline V gives CDR1 SGHRS, CDR2 YFSETQ. Deletions cut 2 bases from V and 9 bases from J, with 9 bases between. The CDR3 sequence is 12 residues long. Here the CDR3 DNA reads TGCGCCAGCAGCTTAGGGGAAGGTGAGCAGTTCTTC. Its translation is CASSLGEGEQFF.

This clonotype was counted between two and nine times. CDR3 nucleotides: TGCGCCAGCAGCTTGGCCGTCATGCTGGAGACCCAGTACTTC. Protein: CASSLAVMLETQYF. This sequence joins TRBV5-1 and TRBJ2-5, with D hard to call. Between the trimmed V and J ends, which lost 0 bases and 5 bases, there was a span of 11 bases. The germline V gene has CDR1 SGHRS and CDR2 YFSETQ. The CDR3 contains 14 residues.

The table lists this clonotype with many counts. This chain links TRBV12-3 or TRBV12-4 with TRBJ2-3; 8 nucleotides match TRBD2. Unmatched junction bases numbered 11, after V lost 4 bases and J lost 2 bases. The CDR3 loop spans 17 amino acids. CDR3 amino acids: CASSSGGTSRITDTQYF. CDR3 nucleotide sequence: TGTGCCAGCAGTTCGGGGGGGACTAGTCGGATCACAGATACGCAGTATTTT.

This clonotype was recorded a few times. V and J are TRBV12-3 or TRBV12-4 and TRBJ1-1, with D perhaps matching TRBD1 (6 bases). Between the trimmed V and J ends, which lost 5 bases and 0 bases, there was a span of 10 bases. This CDR3 is built from 14 residues. The CDR3 region is CASSVRGLNTEAFF. CDR3 coding DNA: TGTGCCAGCAGTGTCAGGGGCCTGAACACTGAAGCTTTCTTT.

The table lists this clonotype with a few counts. The chain's CDR3 is CASSKGQGRNTEAFF. CDR3 bases: TGTGCCAGCAGTAAGGGACAGGGGAGAAACACTGAAGCTTTCTTT. The rearrangement joins TRBV6-1 to TRBJ1-1; 10 nucleotides agree with TRBD1. V lost 5 bases and J lost 2; bases outside the gene matches: 5. CDR1 and CDR2 (germline): MNHNS, SASEGT. The CDR3 is 15 residues long.

This clonotype has more than one count but fewer than ten. The chain couples TRBV6-5 to TRBJ1-1, with TRBD1 matching 8 bases. Germline V CDR1 and CDR2: MNHEY, SVGAGI. V was clipped by 6 bases and J by 5 bases; unmatched bases: 5. This CDR3 comprises 13 residues. The CDR3 DNA reads as TGTGCCAGCAGGATACAGGGGGAAACTGAAGCTTTCTTT. This encodes CASRIQGETEAFF.

In DNA, the CDR3 is TGTGCCAGCTTCCGGGACCATAGTAGAAACACTGAAGCTTTCTTT. This gives the protein CASFRDHSRNTEAFF. V and J are TRBV6-5 and TRBJ1-1; TRBD1 might be the D (5 bases). V was trimmed by 8 bases and J by 2 bases, leaving 18 bases between them. The CDR3 covers 15 residues. Germline lookup yields CDR1 MNHEY and CDR2 SVGAGI.

This rearrangement joins TRBV15 to TRBJ2-3; D uncertain. V gave up 5 bases and J gave up 2 bases, with 17 bases separating them. CDR3 size: 16 residues. Per the germline V gene, CDR1 is LNHNV and CDR2 is YYDKDF (reference sequence). CDR3 in DNA: TGTGCCACCAGCCCCGGGTGGCGGCAAGCCACAGATACGCAGTATTTT. It specifies CATSPGWRQATDTQYF.

In this sample, this clonotype turned up a few times. The chain employs TRBV10-3 and TRBJ2-3, with 10 nucleotides matching TRBD1. J was trimmed by 3 bases and V by 3 bases; bases with no gene match: 3. Germline lookup yields CDR1 ENHRY and CDR2 SYGVKD. The CDR3 has 15 residues. The CDR3 DNA is TGTGCCATCAGTGACGGGACAGGGGTGACAGATACGCAGTATTTT. Translated: CAISDGTGVTDTQYF.

This clonotype was observed at least ten times. This chain joins TRBV10-3 and TRBJ2-7; tentative D call: TRBD2 (6 bases). Trimming cost V 2 bases and J 3 bases, with 11 bases left between them. Germline-derived CDR1 and CDR2 are ENHRY and SYGVKD. The CDR3 consists of 14 residues. The CDR3 nucleotides are TGTGCCATCAGTGAGGTGGGACTCCTCTACGAGCAGTACTTC. It encodes CAISEVGLLYEQYF.

The rearrangement joins TRBV12-3 or TRBV12-4 to TRBJ2-7, with D tentatively TRBD1 (6 bases). Trimming shortened V by 4 bases and J by 2 bases, and 15 bases separated the two germline ends. The CDR3 runs 15 residues. In nucleotides, the CDR3 is TGTGCCAGCAGTTCCCAAGGGGGTGCAACCTACGAGCAGTACTTC. Translation: CASSSQGGATYEQYF.

There are a few counts of this clonotype. This sequence joins TRBV19 and TRBJ2-5, with D perhaps TRBD2 (6 bases). Germline V CDR1 and CDR2: LNHDA, SQIVND (reference sequence). V was pared by 5 bases and J by 4 bases, with 17 bases between. The CDR3 sequence is 15 residues long. CDR3 sequence: CASSWLAEGRETQYF. The DNA for the CDR3 is TGTGCCAGTAGTTGGTTAGCGGAGGGGCGAGAGACCCAGTACTTC.

This clonotype was detected a few times. This chain links TRBV7-8 with TRBJ2-7; possible D gene TRBD1, 5 bases. V lost 8 bases to trimming and J lost 0 bases, with 11 bases between them. CDR3 length: 13 amino acids. The V gene's germline CDR1 is SGHVS and CDR2 FQNEAQ. The CDR3 loop reads CASAAGASYEQYF. CDR3 nucleotide sequence: TGTGCCAGCGCTGCTGGGGCCTCCTACGAGCAGTACTTC.

The chain uses TRBV5-6 and TRBJ2-1; TRBD2 is a possible D gene (5 bases). V lost 7 bases and J lost 8, with 10 bases in between. This CDR3 contains 11 residues. Germline CDR1 reads SGHDT; CDR2 reads YYEEEE. The CDR3 reads CASAGTYEQFF. DNA for the CDR3: TGTGCCAGCGCGGGCACCTATGAGCAGTTCTTC.

This clonotype was found many times. The chain combines TRBV14 with TRBJ1-6; TRBD1 is a possible D gene (6 bases). The CDR3 length is 16 residues. CDR1 and CDR2 (germline): SGHDN, FVKESK. Trimming removed 0 bases at V and 5 bases at J, with 11 bases between. The CDR3 here is CASSQEAGVNNSPLHF. CDR3 DNA: TGTGCCAGCAGCCAAGAAGCAGGGGTAAATAATTCACCCCTCCACTTT.

Only a few counts were recorded for this clonotype. The J gene is TRBJ2-7, the V gene TRBV9; D is uncertain. Trimming stripped 2 bases from V and 3 bases from J, with 6 bases between. Germline loops: CDR1 SGDLS, CDR2 YYNGEE. This CDR3 is 12 amino acids long. In DNA form, the CDR3 reads TGTGCCAGCAGCGTCGACCACTACGAGCAGTACTTC. Protein: CASSVDHYEQYF.

The chain links TRBV11-2 to TRBJ2-1; 8 nucleotides agree with TRBD2. The CDR3 contains 16 residues. Germline CDR1 reads SGHAT; CDR2 reads FQNNGV. V trimming: 4 bases; J trimming: 3 bases; junction bases outside the gene matches: 8. CDR3 sequence reads: CASSYTAGAIYNEQFF. DNA of the CDR3: TGTGCCAGCAGCTATACAGCGGGGGCCATCTACAATGAGCAGTTCTTC.

The genes are TRBV19 and TRBJ2-1, with 8 bases lining up with TRBD2. Trimming cost V 5 bases and J 3 bases; bases outside gene matches: 3. Per the germline V gene, CDR1 is LNHDA and CDR2 is SQIVND (reference sequence). CDR3 length: 14 amino acids. CDR3 sequence reads: CASSPGGDYNEQFF. The CDR3 DNA follows: TGTGCCAGTAGTCCGGGGGGGGACTACAATGAGCAGTTCTTC.

The CDR3 region is CASDPVGYGYTF. CDR3 in DNA: TGTGCCAGCGACCCAGTCGGCTATGGCTACACCTTC. V usage is TRBV7-9 and J usage is TRBJ1-2; D is undetermined. Germline CDR1 is SEHNR and CDR2 is FQNEAQ (reference sequence). The CDR3 contains 12 residues. Trimming took off 8 bases at V and 4 bases at J, with 11 bases between the two ends. The full variable domain, its missing parts supplied by reference TRBV7-9 and TRBJ1-2, is DTGVSQNPRHKITKRGQNVTFRCDPISEHNRLYWYRQTLGQGPEFLTYFQNEAQLEKSRLLSDRFSAERPKGSFSTLEIQRTEQGDSAMYLCASDPVGYGYTFGSGTRLTVV.

The table lists this clonotype with a few counts. The J gene is TRBJ2-5, the V gene TRBV15; 12 bases fit TRBD2. Trimming at V came to 3 bases and at J to 1 base, leaving 6 bases not matched to a gene. The length of the CDR3 is 17 residues. Germline V gene data show CDR1 as LNHNV and CDR2 as YYDKDF (reference sequence). CDR3 DNA sequence: TGTGCCACCAGCAGCTGGACTAGCGGGAATAGCCAAGAGACCCAGTACTTC. Amino acid sequence: CATSSWTSGNSQETQYF.

This chain connects TRBV12-3 or TRBV12-4 to TRBJ1-1; D ambiguous. V was cut by 7 bases and J by 13 bases, with 16 bases left in between. CDR3 length: 11 amino acids. CDR3 protein: CASTIDGVGFF. The CDR3 DNA reads TGTGCCAGCACTATCGACGGGGTGGGTTTCTTT.

This clonotype has just a few counts. The chain joins TRBV13 to TRBJ2-7, with 9 bases fitting TRBD1. Losses at the gene ends were 2 bases for V and 1 base for J; bases not matched to a gene: 6. The CDR3 has 16 amino acids. Germline V gives CDR1 PRHDT, CDR2 FYEKMQ (reference sequence). The CDR3 sequence is CASSLFGTGSSYEQYF. The CDR3 bases are TGTGCCAGCAGCTTATTTGGGACAGGGTCTTCCTACGAGCAGTACTTC.

This clonotype was picked up a small number of times. This chain connects TRBV5-4 to TRBJ1-1; 10 bases align to TRBD1. The CDR3 spans 13 residues. CDR1 is SGHNT, CDR2 YYREEE, per germline (reference sequence). The J segment lost 7 bases and the V segment lost 4 bases, leaving 4 bases of the junction unmatched. CDR3 residues: CASSAGTGDEAFF. The CDR3 nucleotides read TGTGCCAGCAGCGCTGGGACAGGGGATGAAGCTTTCTTT. The entire variable domain, with the rest obtained from reference TRBV5-4 and TRBJ1-1, is as follows: ETGVTQSPTHLIKTRGQQVTLRCSSQSGHNTVSWYQQALGQGPQFIFQYYREEENGRGNFPPRFSGLQFPNYSSELNVNALELDDSALYLCASSAGTGDEAFFGQGTRLTVV.

This clonotype was seen ten or more times. The chain is built from TRBV7-3 and TRBJ2-2; tentative D call: TRBD2 (5 bases). Trimming cost V 5 bases and J 2 bases, with 18 bases left between them. CDR1 and CDR2 from the germline V gene are SGHTA and FQGTGA. This CDR3 comprises 17 residues. CDR3 residues: CASSPGERLKNTGELFF. In DNA form, the CDR3 reads TGTGCCAGCAGCCCCGGGGAGCGACTTAAAAACACCGGGGAGCTGTTTTTT.

This clonotype was recorded at least ten times. This chain connects TRBV7-9 to TRBJ2-7; D is ambiguous. Germline V gene sequence: CDR1 SEHNR, CDR2 FQNEAQ (reference sequence). The CDR3 length is 12 residues. With 0 bases removed from V and 5 bases from J, the gap between germline ends came to 5 bases. The CDR3 reads CASSLAVNEQYF. In DNA form, the CDR3 reads TGTGCCAGCAGCTTAGCGGTAAACGAGCAGTACTTC.

The chain is built from TRBV29-1 and TRBJ1-2; TRBD1 might be the D (5 bases). The germline gives CDR1 SQVTM, CDR2 ANQGSEA. V shed 7 bases and J shed 4 bases, with 10 bases lying between them. The CDR3 is 11 amino acids. The CDR3: CSAWGTYGYTF. The CDR3 nucleotides are TGCAGCGCCTGGGGGACCTATGGCTACACCTTC.

This clonotype was seen a few times. V is TRBV5-1 and J is TRBJ2-3, with D perhaps TRBD1 (5 bases). V lost 4 bases to trimming and J lost 2 bases, with 14 bases between them. CDR1 and CDR2 from the germline V gene are SGHRS and YFSETQ. The CDR3 loop spans 15 amino acids. This chain's CDR3 is CASSTYLGDTDTQYF. CDR3 nucleotide sequence: TGCGCCAGCAGCACCTACCTAGGGGACACAGATACGCAGTATTTT.

This clonotype showed up just a few times. The chain carries TRBV12-3 or TRBV12-4 and TRBJ1-2; TRBD1 matches 9 bases. This CDR3 contains 12 residues. V was clipped by 3 bases and J by 10 bases; unmatched bases: 3. CDR3 amino acids: CASSLGTGLYTF. DNA for the CDR3: TGTGCCAGCAGTTTGGGGACAGGGCTCTACACCTTC.